The next 10 T cell receptor beta chains were all read from a single sample in a study of blood T cell repertoires in COVID-19. The data were produced by immunoSEQ multiplex PCR, yet TCRdb's version contains in-frame clones alone and is incomplete. The repertoire includes roughly 61,000 clones, around 67% of them detected once, and roughly 14% sits in the top ten. The sample was peripheral blood. These receptors came from a woman aged 70 to 79 with acute or convalescent COVID-19.

This chain joins TRBV9 and TRBJ2-1, with 9 bases matching TRBD2. From germline, CDR1 is SGDLS and CDR2 YYNGEE. V lost 3 bases to trimming and J lost 3 bases; unmatched junction nucleotides: 7. CDR3 length: 16 residues. The CDR3 protein is CASSASSGADYNEQFF. For the CDR3, the DNA is TGTGCCAGCAGCGCCTCTAGCGGGGCAGACTACAATGAGCAGTTCTTC. The variable domain in full, completed from reference TRBV9 and TRBJ2-1, reads DSGVTQTPKHLITATGQRVTLRCSPRSGDLSVYWYQQSLDQGLQFLIQYYNGEERAKGNILERFSAQQFPDLHSELNLSSLELGDSALYFCASSASSGADYNEQFFGPGTRLTVL.

The J gene is TRBJ1-1, the V gene TRBV19, with D maybe TRBD1 (5 bases). The CDR3 spans 14 residues. V was clipped by 2 bases and J by 7 bases, with 14 bases between them. Germline CDR1 LNHDA, CDR2 SQIVND (reference sequence). CDR3 in DNA: TGTGCCAGTAGTATACAGGGAAGGTGGAATGAAGCTTTCTTT. Its translation: CASSIQGRWNEAFF.

This rearrangement joins TRBV7-8 to TRBJ2-7; TRBD2 agrees at 13 bases. J lost 2 bases, V lost 5 bases, and 6 bases had no gene match. CDR3 length equals 16 residues. Germline values: CDR1 SGHVS, CDR2 FQNEAQ. The CDR3 sequence: CASSRGLAGDAYEQYV. The CDR3 bases are TGTGCCAGCAGCCGAGGACTAGCGGGGGACGCCTACGAGCAGTACGTC.

The chain links TRBV3-1 (or the pseudogene TRBV3-2) to TRBJ1-1; D might be TRBD1 (5 bases). V gave up 0 bases and J gave up 0 bases, with 14 bases separating them. This CDR3 comprises 17 residues. Looked up from germline, CDR1 is LGHDT and CDR2 is YNNKEL (reference sequence). The CDR3 DNA is TGTGCCAGCAGCCAAGATATCCACGGGGGTATGAACACTGAAGCTTTCTTT. This translates into CASSQDIHGGMNTEAFF.

The chain has TRBV4-1 and TRBJ2-7, with a tentative D call TRBD2 (6 bases). Germline CDR1 and CDR2: MGHRA and YSYEKL. V dropped 1 base and J dropped 1 base, with 20 bases sitting between them. The CDR3 is 18 residues long. The CDR3 sequence: CASSQASGGADRSYEQYF. CDR3 coding DNA: TGCGCCAGCAGCCAAGCCTCCGGGGGAGCGGATCGATCCTACGAGCAGTACTTC.

The chain recombines TRBV19 with TRBJ1-3, with 11 bases fitting TRBD1. Germline lookup yields CDR1 LNHDA and CDR2 SQIVND (reference sequence). CDR3 size: 16 residues. After removal of 7 bases from V and 7 bases from J, the junction contained 12 bases not matched to a gene. The CDR3 sequence: CASIPPPGQGVNTIYF. CDR3 sequence (DNA): TGTGCCAGTATTCCCCCCCCGGGACAGGGGGTCAACACCATATATTTT.

The CDR3 loop is CASSSGQGHTDTQYF. The CDR3 coding sequence is TGTGCCAGCAGCTCCGGACAGGGACACACAGATACGCAGTATTTT. V gene TRBV13 combines with J gene TRBJ2-3; 8 bases line up with TRBD1. Trimming took 4 bases from V and 2 from J; bases not matched to a gene: 5. Germline values: CDR1 PRHDT, CDR2 FYEKMQ (reference sequence). This CDR3 spans 15 amino acids.

The rearrangement links TRBV21-1 to TRBJ2-6; the DNA was not used to check the table's D call, TRBD2. TRBV21-1 is a pseudogene segment. The CDR3 has 15 residues. CDR3 DNA: TGTGCCAGCAGCAAATTATCCTCTGGGGCCAACGTCCTGACTTTC. This translates into CASSKLSSGANVLTF.

The V call is TRBV7-7, the J call TRBJ2-2; TRBD2 agrees at 11 bases. Trimming took 0 bases from V and 7 from J; bases not matched to a gene: 4. CDR3 length: 16 amino acids. CDR1 and CDR2 from the germline V gene are SSHAT and FNYEAQ (reference sequence). CDR3 protein: CASSLARLAGRGELFF. The CDR3 DNA reads TGTGCCAGCAGCTTAGCGAGACTAGCGGGGCGCGGGGAGCTGTTTTTT.

J is TRBJ2-2 and V is TRBV6-5, with TRBD1 matching over 7 bases. Germline V gives CDR1 MNHEY, CDR2 SVGAGI. V shed 5 bases and J 5 bases; nucleotides not matched to a gene: 5. The CDR3 runs 14 residues. The CDR3 region has the DNA TGTGCCAGCAGTCGACAGGGACGGACCGGGGAGCTGTTTTTT. This translates into CASSRQGRTGELFF.